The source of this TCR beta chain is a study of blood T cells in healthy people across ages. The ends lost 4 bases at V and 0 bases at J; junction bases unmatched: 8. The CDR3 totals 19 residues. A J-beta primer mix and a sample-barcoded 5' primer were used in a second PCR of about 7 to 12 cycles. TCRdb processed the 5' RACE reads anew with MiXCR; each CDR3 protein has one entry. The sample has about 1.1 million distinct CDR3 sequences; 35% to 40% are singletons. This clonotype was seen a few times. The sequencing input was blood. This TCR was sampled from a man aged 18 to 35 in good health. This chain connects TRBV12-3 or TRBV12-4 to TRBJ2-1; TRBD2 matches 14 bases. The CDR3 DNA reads TGTGCCAGCAGTTCGCTCGGACTAGCGGGGGGTCCCTCCTACAATGAGCAGTTCTTC. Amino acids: CASSSLGLAGGPSYNEQFF.